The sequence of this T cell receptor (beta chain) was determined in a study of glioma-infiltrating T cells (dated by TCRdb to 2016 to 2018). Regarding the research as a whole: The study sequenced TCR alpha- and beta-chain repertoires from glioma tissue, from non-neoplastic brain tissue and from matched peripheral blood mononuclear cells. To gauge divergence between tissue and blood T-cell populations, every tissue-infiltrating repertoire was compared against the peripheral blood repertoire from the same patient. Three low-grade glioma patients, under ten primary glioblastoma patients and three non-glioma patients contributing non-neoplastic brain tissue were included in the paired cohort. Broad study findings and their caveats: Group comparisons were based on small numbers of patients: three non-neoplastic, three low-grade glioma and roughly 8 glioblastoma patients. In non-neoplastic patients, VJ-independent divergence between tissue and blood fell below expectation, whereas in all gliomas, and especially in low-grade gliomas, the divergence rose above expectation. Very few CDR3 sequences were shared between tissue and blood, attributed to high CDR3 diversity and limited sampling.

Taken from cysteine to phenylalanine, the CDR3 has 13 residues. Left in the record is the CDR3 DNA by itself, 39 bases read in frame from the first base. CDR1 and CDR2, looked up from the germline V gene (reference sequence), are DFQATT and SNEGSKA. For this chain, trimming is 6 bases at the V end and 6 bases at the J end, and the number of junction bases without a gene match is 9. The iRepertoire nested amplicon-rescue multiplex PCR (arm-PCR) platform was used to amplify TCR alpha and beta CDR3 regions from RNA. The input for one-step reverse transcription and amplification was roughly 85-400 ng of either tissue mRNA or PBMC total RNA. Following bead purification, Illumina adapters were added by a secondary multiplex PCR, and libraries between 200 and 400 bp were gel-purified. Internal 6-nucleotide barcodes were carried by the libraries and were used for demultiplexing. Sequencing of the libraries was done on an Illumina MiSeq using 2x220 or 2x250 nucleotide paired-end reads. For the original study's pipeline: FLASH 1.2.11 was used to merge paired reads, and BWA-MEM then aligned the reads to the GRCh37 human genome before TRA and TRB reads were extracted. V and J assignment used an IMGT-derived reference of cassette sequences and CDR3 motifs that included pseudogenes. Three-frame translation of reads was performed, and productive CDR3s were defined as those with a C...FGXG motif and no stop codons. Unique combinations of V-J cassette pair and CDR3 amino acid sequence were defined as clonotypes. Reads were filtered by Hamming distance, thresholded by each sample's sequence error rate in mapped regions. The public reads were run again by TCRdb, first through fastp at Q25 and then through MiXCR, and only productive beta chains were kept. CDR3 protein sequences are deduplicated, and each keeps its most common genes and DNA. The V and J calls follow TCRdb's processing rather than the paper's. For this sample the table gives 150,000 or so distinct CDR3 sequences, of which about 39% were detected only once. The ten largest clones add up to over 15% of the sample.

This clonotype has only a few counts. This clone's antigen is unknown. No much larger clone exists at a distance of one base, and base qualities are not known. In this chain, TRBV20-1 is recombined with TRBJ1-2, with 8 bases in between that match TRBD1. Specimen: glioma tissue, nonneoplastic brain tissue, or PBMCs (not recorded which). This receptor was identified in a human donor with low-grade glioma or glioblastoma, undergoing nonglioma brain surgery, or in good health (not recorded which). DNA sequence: TGCAGTGCCGAAAGGACAGGGCGTAATGGCTACACCTTC. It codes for CSAERTGRNGYTF.